A single sample gave rise to the 27 T cell receptor beta chains below, sequenced in a study of immune evolution from preneoplasia to lung adenocarcinoma. The data were produced by immunoSEQ multiplex PCR, yet TCRdb's version contains in-frame clones alone and is incomplete. The table has about 6,500 clones, 80% seen once. The specimen was FFPE invasive lung adenocarcinoma tissue. These receptors originate from a person aged 55 to 70 with lung adenocarcinoma.

V and J are TRBV7-6 and TRBJ2-3; 7 bases match TRBD1. The V segment lost 3 bases and the J segment 2 bases; nucleotides outside the gene matches: 2. This CDR3 has 14 residues. Germline V gene data show CDR1 as SGHVS and CDR2 as FNYEAQ. The CDR3 DNA reads TGTGCCAGCAGCTTGGGGACAGACACAGATACGCAGTATTTT. Protein sequence: CASSLGTDTDTQYF. Drawing the rest from reference TRBV7-6 and TRBJ2-3, the complete variable domain is GAGVSQSPRYKVTKRGQDVALRCDPISGHVSLYWYRQALGQGPEFLTYFNYEAQQDKSGLPNDRFSAERPEGSISTLTIQRTEQRDSAMYRCASSLGTDTDTQYFGPGTRLTVL.

The rearrangement uses TRBV19 and TRBJ1-4, with TRBD1 matching 7 bases. Per the germline V gene, CDR1 is LNHDA and CDR2 is SQIVND (reference sequence). The V gene end was trimmed by 3 bases and the J gene end by 5 bases; junction bases not matched to a gene: 6. The CDR3 is made up of 15 amino acids. The CDR3 is CASSIDRAGNEKLFF. The CDR3 nucleotides are TGTGCCAGTAGTATCGACAGGGCGGGGAATGAAAAACTGTTTTTT.

This chain joins TRBV19 and TRBJ1-5, with D possibly being TRBD1 (5 bases). There are 15 residues in the CDR3. V lost 9 bases and J lost 2, with 17 bases in between. Looked up from germline, CDR1 is LNHDA and CDR2 is SQIVND (reference sequence). This CDR3 reads CASARGAGGNQPQHF. The CDR3 DNA reads as TGTGCCAGCGCCCGGGGTGCGGGGGGCAATCAGCCCCAGCATTTT.

This rearrangement joins TRBV10-3 to TRBJ2-1, with D perhaps matching TRBD2 (5 bases). Germline V gene data show CDR1 as ENHRY and CDR2 as SYGVKD. CDR3 length: 15 residues. The V gene lost 6 bases and the J gene lost 1 base, with 13 bases spanning the gap. This chain's CDR3 is CAIRDSTGSYNEQFF. CDR3 DNA: TGTGCCATCAGGGACTCGACCGGGTCCTACAATGAGCAGTTCTTC.

The chain has TRBV11-1 and TRBJ2-3; TRBD1 is a possible D gene (6 bases). Germline CDR1 reads SGHAT; CDR2 reads FQDESV (reference sequence). Trimming pared 5 bases from V and 2 bases from J, leaving 11 bases between. CDR3 size: 14 residues. This CDR3 reads CASSLDRYTDTQYF. Here the CDR3 DNA reads TGTGCCAGCAGCCTGGACAGATACACAGATACGCAGTATTTT.

The CDR3 nucleotides read TGTGCCAGCAGTGCGCATAGGGGACAGGGGCTCAATGAGCAGTTCTTC. Its translation: CASSAHRGQGLNEQFF. The chain joins TRBV25-1 to TRBJ2-1, with TRBD1 matching over 10 bases. J gave up 6 bases and V 4 bases, and 9 bases lay outside the gene matches. This CDR3 is 16 amino acids long. The V gene's germline CDR1 is MGHDK and CDR2 SYGVNS.

This sequence joins TRBV7-2 and TRBJ2-7; D remains unclear. V was shortened by 1 base and J by 7 bases, with 5 bases between the two germline ends. Per the germline V gene, CDR1 is SGHTA and CDR2 is FQGNSA. The CDR3 contains 11 residues. The CDR3 DNA reads TGTGCCAGCAGCTTAGTTCGGGAGCAGTACTTC. It yields the protein CASSLVREQYF.

Only one count was recorded for this clone. The junction differs from germline at one of its ends, possibly a read error. The rearrangement links TRBV7-7 to TRBJ2-1; the D gene is possibly TRBD2 (6 bases). The CDR3 contains 15 residues. CDR1 and CDR2 from the germline V gene are SSHAT and FNYEAQ (reference sequence). DNA of the CDR3: TGTGCTAGCAGCCCCGCCGGCGGGGCCTACAATGAGCAGTTCTTC. This codes for CASSPAGGAYNEQFF. Combining the CDR3 with reference TRBV7-7 and TRBJ2-1 gives the whole variable domain GAGVSQSPRYKVTKRGQDVTLRCDPISSHATLYWYQQALGQGPEFLTYFNYEAQPDKSGLPSDRFSAERPEGSISTLTIQRTEQRDSAMYRCASSPAGGAYNEQFFGPGTRLTVL.

The chain joins TRBV28 to TRBJ1-2; the match to TRBD1 covers 7 bases. The V gene end was trimmed by 5 bases and the J gene end by 2 bases; junction bases not matched to a gene: 2. Germline CDR1 reads MDHEN; CDR2 reads SYDVKM. This CDR3 contains 13 residues. The CDR3 sequence: CASSPTGNYGYTF. As DNA, the CDR3 is TGTGCCAGCAGTCCGACAGGGAACTATGGCTACACCTTC.

The chain is built from TRBV5-1 and TRBJ1-1; 7 bases fit TRBD1. CDR1 is SGHRS and CDR2 is YFSETQ in the germline V gene. The CDR3 extends over 13 amino acids. V lost 3 bases and J lost 4; bases outside the gene matches: 3. DNA of the CDR3: TGCGCCAGCAGCTCGACAGGGCCCACTGAAGCTTTCTTT. It yields the protein CASSSTGPTEAFF.

The chain has TRBV5-4 and TRBJ2-7; 9 nucleotides match TRBD2. The germline V gene has CDR1 SGHNT and CDR2 YYREEE (reference sequence). The junction had 3 bases not matched to a gene; V was cut back by 1 base and J by 1 base. The CDR3 is made up of 15 amino acids. The CDR3 reads CASSLQSGRSYEQYF. The CDR3 DNA reads as TGTGCCAGCAGCTTGCAGAGCGGGAGGTCCTACGAGCAGTACTTC.

The chain combines TRBV4-2 with TRBJ2-1; no firm D call. The CDR3 has 15 amino acids. Germline V gene data show CDR1 as LGHNA and CDR2 as YNFKEQ. With 3 bases removed from V and 4 bases from J, the gap between germline ends came to 13 bases. CDR3 DNA sequence: TGTGCCAGCAGCCACCCGGGTCAGACATACAATGAGCAGTTCTTC. Translating it yields CASSHPGQTYNEQFF.

The chain carries TRBV28 and TRBJ2-1; D is unclear. V was trimmed by 3 bases and J by 6 bases, leaving 6 bases between them. This CDR3 comprises 12 residues. Germline assignment: CDR1 MDHEN and CDR2 SYDVKM. CDR3 DNA: TGTGCCAGCAGTTTTTTGGGCAATGAGCAGTTCTTC. Translation gives CASSFLGNEQFF.

This clone was detected only once. The genes are TRBV5-1 and TRBJ2-7; D possibly corresponds to TRBD2 (6 bases). Per the germline V gene, CDR1 is SGHRS and CDR2 is YFSETQ. This CDR3 has 15 residues. V lost 4 bases and J lost 6, with 20 bases in between. CDR3 sequence reads: CASSLPGLGGLEQYF. The DNA of the CDR3 is TGCGCCAGCAGCCTACCAGGGCTTGGAGGGCTCGAGCAGTACTTC.

The table lists this clone with a count of one. The chain combines TRBV11-3 with TRBJ2-5; D may be TRBD1 (5 bases). The ends were cut back, 3 bases at V and 5 bases at J, with 10 bases in the middle. In germline, CDR1 is SGHNT, CDR2 YENEEA. CDR3 length: 13 amino acids. CDR3 residues: CASSFGAGETQYF. The CDR3 bases are TGTGCCAGCAGCTTTGGTGCAGGGGAGACCCAGTACTTC. The whole variable domain, filled in from reference TRBV11-3 and TRBJ2-5, reads EAGVVQSPRYKIIEKKQPVAFWCNPISGHNTLYWYLQNLGQGPELLIRYENEEAVDDSQLPKDRFSAERLKGVDSTLKIQPAELGDSAVYLCASSFGAGETQYFGPGTRLLVL.

The chain employs TRBV11-1 and TRBJ1-1; perhaps TRBD1 as D (6 bases). This CDR3 region has 14 residues. Trimming removed 5 bases from V and 6 bases from J, with 16 bases in between. Looked up from germline, CDR1 is SGHAT and CDR2 is FQDESV (reference sequence). CDR3 in amino acids: CASSPQGSRAEAFF. Written as DNA, the CDR3 is TGTGCCAGCAGCCCTCAGGGGAGTAGGGCTGAAGCTTTCTTT.

The rearrangement links TRBV5-1 to TRBJ2-7, with 7 bases that match TRBD2. Germline loops: CDR1 SGHRS, CDR2 YFSETQ. This CDR3 spans 16 amino acids. J lost 2 bases, V lost 4 bases, and 12 bases had no gene match. CDR3 nucleotide sequence: TGCGCCAGCAGCCCCCGGGGTCAGCGGGGAACCTACGAGCAGTACTTC. Translating gives CASSPRGQRGTYEQYF. Combining the CDR3 with reference TRBV5-1 and TRBJ2-7 gives the whole variable domain KAGVTQTPRYLIKTRGQQVTLSCSPISGHRSVSWYQQTPGQGLQFLFEYFSETQRNKGNFPGRFSGRQFSNSRSEMNVSTLELGDSALYLCASSPRGQRGTYEQYFGPGTRLTVT.

V gene TRBV9 combines with J gene TRBJ2-2; D gene ambiguous. Germline V CDR1 and CDR2: SGDLS, YYNGEE. CDR3 length equals 12 residues. Trimming pared 3 bases from V and 7 bases from J, leaving 7 bases between. Written as DNA, the CDR3 is TGTGCCAGCAGCGAGTCCTTCGGGGAGCTGTTTTTT. Its translation: CASSESFGELFF.

J is TRBJ2-2 and V is TRBV11-2, with unresolved D. V shed 3 bases and J shed 6 bases, with 8 bases lying between them. Germline V lookup: CDR1 SGHAT, CDR2 FQNNGV. This CDR3 is built from 13 residues. The CDR3 spells CASSFVLAGELFF. The CDR3 DNA follows: TGTGCCAGCAGCTTTGTCCTGGCCGGGGAGCTGTTTTTT.

V gene TRBV14 combines with J gene TRBJ1-4; D unclear. CDR3 length: 12 residues. The germline CDR1 and CDR2 sequences are SGHDN and FVKESK. V lost 1 base to trimming and J lost 10 bases, with 7 bases between them. The CDR3 DNA reads as TGTGCCAGCAGCCAAGTGGATGGAAAACTGTTTTTT. It specifies CASSQVDGKLFF.

J is TRBJ1-2 and V is TRBV5-1; D may be TRBD1 (6 bases). This CDR3 has 15 residues. The germline gives CDR1 SGHRS, CDR2 YFSETQ. Trimming shortened V by 1 base and J by 3 bases, and 13 bases separated the two germline ends. CDR3 amino acids: CASSLSQGMDYGYTF. The CDR3 DNA reads as TGCGCCAGCAGCTTGTCCCAGGGGATGGACTATGGCTACACCTTC.

This CDR3 is CASGGGLAGETGELFF. The CDR3 DNA is TGCGCCAGCGGGGGGGGACTAGCGGGAGAAACCGGGGAGCTGTTTTTT. The V call is TRBV10-2, the J call TRBJ2-2; TRBD2 aligns across 14 bases. Germline CDR1 and CDR2: WSHSY and SAAADI. The CDR3 spans 16 residues. Trimming took 8 bases from V and 5 from J; bases not matched to a gene: 7.

The chain links TRBV12-5 to TRBJ2-6; D tentatively fits TRBD1 or TRBD2 (5 bases each). Trimming removed 1 base at V and 4 bases at J, with 17 bases between. This CDR3 region has 18 residues. Germline loops: CDR1 LGHNT, CDR2 FRNRAP. CDR3 sequence: CASGLGRDGVNGANVLTF. CDR3 in DNA: TGTGCTAGTGGTTTGGGCCGGGACGGGGTTAACGGGGCCAACGTCCTGACTTTC.

This chain uses TRBV2 with TRBJ1-5; a weak D match, TRBD1 (6 bases). This CDR3 has 13 amino acids. Germline lookup yields CDR1 SNHLY and CDR2 FYNNEI. V was cut by 8 bases and J by 0 bases, with 8 bases left in between. The CDR3 reads CASAGDSNQPQHF. The CDR3 region has the DNA TGTGCCAGCGCAGGGGATAGCAATCAGCCCCAGCATTTT.

To note about this clone: At one end, the junction sequence differs from germline, possibly due to a read error. The chain combines TRBV11-2 with TRBJ1-4, with TRBD1 matching over 8 bases. CDR1 is SGHAT, CDR2 FQNNGV, per germline. This CDR3 spans 14 amino acids. In DNA form, the CDR3 reads TGTGCCAGCAGCCTAGACAGGGGATACGAAAAACTGTTTTTT. Protein product: CASSLDRGYEKLFF.

This chain joins TRBV2 and TRBJ1-1; the D is unclear. The CDR3 consists of 11 residues. Germline V gene lookup returns CDR1 SNHLY and CDR2 FYNNEI. The V and J ends lost 5 bases and 12 bases respectively, with 13 bases between them. The DNA for the CDR3 is TGTGCCAGCAGTATAAGGGAAGAAACTTTCTTT. Translation gives CASSIREETFF.

V and J are TRBV7-8 and TRBJ1-1; no clear D. CDR3 size: 13 residues. Trimming removed 6 bases at V and 1 base at J, with 9 bases between. Germline V gene data show CDR1 as SGHVS and CDR2 as FQNEAQ. The CDR3 loop reads CASRSTRNTEAFF. The CDR3 nucleotides read TGTGCCAGCAGATCAACAAGGAACACTGAAGCTTTCTTT.